These T cell receptor beta chains were read from a single sample in a study of T cell repertoires and Cas9 in healthy adults. Only in-frame clones appear in the TCRdb table, and some are missing; sequencing was by immunoSEQ multiplex PCR. The sample lists fewer than 25,000 clones, 91% seen once, with 1.5% to 1.8% in the top ten. The sample was CD4+ effector T cells (CD127+, CD25-, CD137-, CD154-) from PBMCs; culture status not recorded. All receptors come from a human donor in good health. Each CDR3 is given with its conserved first and last residue. The D gene is left open where the match is weak.

d_call,cdr3_length,v_call,j_call,cdr3_aa
-,13,TRBV21-1,TRBJ1-1,CASSKTVPSGAFF
-,16,TRBV28,TRBJ2-1,CASWTGANSPHNEQFF
-,11,TRBV30,TRBJ1-2,CAWSSNYGYTF
-,14,TRBV29-1,TRBJ1-2,CSVVVDSPNYGYTF
TRBD1,15,TRBV28,TRBJ1-1,CASSKPGQGNTEAFF
-,14,TRBV28,TRBJ2-7,CASNESPTGYEQYF
TRBD2,14,TRBV7-3,TRBJ2-1,CASSIGGASNEQFF
-,17,TRBV2,TRBJ1-1,CASSEDEGGAVNTEAFF
TRBD1,15,TRBV2,TRBJ1-5,CASSSDRGRLQPQHF
TRBD2,16,TRBV10-3,TRBJ2-1,CAISELERGDHNEQFF